This T cell receptor beta chain is from a study of T cells in tuberculosis. Study results and caveats: Active tuberculosis cases were adults; controls were adolescents.

A word on this clone: What it binds is unknown.

TCRdb keeps only in-frame clones here, not all; method: immunoSEQ multiplex PCR. In the table there are more than 30,000 clones, 94% of which are singletons. Regarding time point: new active TB diagnosis, blood taken before or within 7 days of starting treatment. V lost 5 bases, J lost 7 bases, and 15 bases lay in between. Germline V lookup: CDR1 SGHVS, CDR2 FQNEAQ. The CDR3 has 14 amino acids. The input for sequencing was PBMCs, taken at tuberculosis diagnosis. This TCR was recovered from an adult with tuberculosis. The chain has TRBV7-8 and TRBJ1-3; D call uncertain. In DNA, the CDR3 is TGTGCCAGCAGCCCCGGAGGACTCAGGAACACCATATATTTT. Residues: CASSPGGLRNTIYF.